The 6 T cell receptor beta chains given below trace back to one sample, sequenced in a study of early T cells in non-severe SARS-CoV-2 infection (dated by TCRdb to 2020 to 2023). Receptors were amplified or captured by 5' RACE. Sequencing took place on a NextSeq 500. In TCRdb, the public reads were trimmed at Q25 with fastp and aligned with MiXCR, with productive beta chains retained. Duplicate CDR3 protein sequences are folded into a single record with the most common DNA and genes. In all, the sample holds about 45,000 distinct CDR3 sequences, and roughly 11% of those were seen once. Roughly a fifth of the sample is in the top ten clones. The sequenced sample consisted of whole blood. Receptors were obtained from an adult who was a healthcare worker with PCR-confirmed SARS-CoV-2 infection or an uninfected control (not recorded which).

This clonotype occurred a few times. The chain recombines TRBV29-1 with TRBJ2-5; D uncertain. Germline V CDR1 and CDR2: SQVTM, ANQGSEA. V lost 2 bases to trimming and J lost 9 bases, with 13 bases between them. This CDR3 comprises 12 residues. CDR3 bases: TGCAGCGTTGAACTACGGATAAGGGCCCAGTACTTC. Protein product: CSVELRIRAQYF.

This clonotype was counted at least ten times. This sequence joins TRBV27 and TRBJ2-7; no firm D call. Germline V gene data show CDR1 as MNHEY and CDR2 as SMNVEV (reference sequence). V shed 2 bases and J shed 0 bases, with 5 bases lying between them. The CDR3 is 13 residues long. CDR3 sequence (DNA): TGTGCCAGCAGTTTAAAATTCTCCTACGAGCAGTACTTC. Translating it yields CASSLKFSYEQYF.

This clonotype has at least ten counts. The chain has TRBV20-1 and TRBJ1-5; D may be TRBD1 (6 bases). The CDR3 is 13 residues long. Germline V lookup: CDR1 DFQATT, CDR2 SNEGSKA (reference sequence). The V and J ends lost 4 bases and 2 bases respectively, with 9 bases between them. CDR3 in DNA: TGCAGTGCTATGGGGGGCGGCAATCAGCCCCAGCATTTT. Translation: CSAMGGGNQPQHF.

This clonotype was observed many times. This chain joins TRBV28 and TRBJ2-7; 8 bases fit TRBD2. Trimming removed 8 bases from V and 9 bases from J; junction bases left unmatched: 12. This CDR3 is 13 amino acids long. Germline V gives CDR1 MDHEN, CDR2 SYDVKM. CDR3 protein: CASRTGGPVGQYF. CDR3 DNA: TGTGCCAGCCGAACGGGAGGGCCTGTAGGGCAGTACTTC.

This clonotype appeared many times. The chain couples TRBV14 to TRBJ2-3; the D is unclear. Trimming cost V 4 bases and J 6 bases, with 17 bases left between them. The germline V gene has CDR1 SGHDN and CDR2 FVKESK. CDR3 length equals 15 residues. The CDR3 protein is CASSLTPLLWDTQYF. CDR3 nucleotide sequence: TGTGCCAGCAGCCTGACTCCGCTGCTATGGGATACGCAGTATTTT.

At least ten counts were recorded for this clonotype. The chain links TRBV4-1 to TRBJ2-1; TRBD2 matches 11 bases. There are 17 residues in the CDR3. Germline V gives CDR1 MGHRA, CDR2 YSYEKL. J gave up 6 bases and V 0 bases, and 7 bases lay outside the gene matches. The CDR3: CASSQEPLAGGGNEQFF. The DNA for the CDR3 is TGCGCCAGCAGCCAAGAGCCGCTAGCGGGAGGAGGCAATGAGCAGTTCTTC.